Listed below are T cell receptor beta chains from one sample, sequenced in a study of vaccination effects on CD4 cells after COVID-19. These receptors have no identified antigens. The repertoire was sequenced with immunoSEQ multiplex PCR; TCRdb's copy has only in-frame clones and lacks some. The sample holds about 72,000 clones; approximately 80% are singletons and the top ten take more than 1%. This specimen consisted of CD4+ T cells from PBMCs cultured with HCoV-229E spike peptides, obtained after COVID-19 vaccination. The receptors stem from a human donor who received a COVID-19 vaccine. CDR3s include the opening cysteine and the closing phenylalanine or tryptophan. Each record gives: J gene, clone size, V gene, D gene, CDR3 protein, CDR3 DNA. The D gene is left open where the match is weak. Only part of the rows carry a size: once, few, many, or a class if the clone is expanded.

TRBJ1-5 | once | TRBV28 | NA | CASSLFNPPYSNQPQHF | TGTGCCAGCAGTTTATTCAACCCACCTTATAGCAATCAGCCCCAGCATTTT
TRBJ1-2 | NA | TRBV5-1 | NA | CASSLRSENYGYTF | TGCGCCAGCAGCTTGCGTTCGGAGAACTATGGCTACACCTTC
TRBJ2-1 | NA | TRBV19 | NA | CASSITGGASYNEQFF | TGTGCCAGTAGTATCACAGGAGGGGCTTCCTACAATGAGCAGTTCTTC
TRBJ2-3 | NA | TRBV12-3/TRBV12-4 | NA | CASSNAGADTQYF | TGTGCCAGCAGTAACGCAGGGGCTGATACGCAGTATTTT
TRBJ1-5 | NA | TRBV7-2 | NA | CASSLGSASNQPQHF | TGTGCCAGCAGCTTAGGGTCCGCGAGCAATCAGCCCCAGCATTTT
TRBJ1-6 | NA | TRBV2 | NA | CASSPDGNSPLHF | TGTGCCAGCAGTCCCGACGGAAATTCACCCCTCCACTTT
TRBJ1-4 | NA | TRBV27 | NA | CASSFTGEKLFF | TGTGCCAGCAGTTTTACGGGTGAAAAACTGTTTTTT
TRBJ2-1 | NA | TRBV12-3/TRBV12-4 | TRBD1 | CASRYRGDEQFF | TGTGCCAGCAGATACAGGGGTGATGAGCAGTTCTTC
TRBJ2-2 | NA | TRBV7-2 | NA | CASSFPNTGELFF | TGTGCCAGCAGCTTCCCGAACACCGGGGAGCTGTTTTTT
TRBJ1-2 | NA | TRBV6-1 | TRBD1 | CASSESRTGYGYTF | TGTGCCAGCAGTGAATCCCGGACAGGGTATGGCTACACCTTC
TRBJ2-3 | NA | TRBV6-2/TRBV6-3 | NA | CASSYVAVSTDTQYF | TGTGCCAGCAGTTATGTAGCGGTTAGCACAGATACGCAGTATTTT
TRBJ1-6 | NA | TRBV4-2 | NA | CASSQMGNSPLHF | TGTGCCAGCAGCCAGATGGGAAATTCACCCCTCCACTTT
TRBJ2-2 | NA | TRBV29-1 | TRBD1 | CSVEGTGAIRVNTGELFF | TGCAGCGTTGAAGGGACAGGGGCAATCCGGGTAAACACCGGGGAGCTGTTTTTT
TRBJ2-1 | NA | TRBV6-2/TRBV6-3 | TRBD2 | CASSYSMAGVEQFF | TGTGCCAGCAGTTACTCGATGGCGGGGGTTGAGCAGTTCTTC
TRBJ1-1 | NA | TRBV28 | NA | CASRWGITEAFF | TGTGCCAGCAGGTGGGGTATCACTGAAGCTTTCTTT
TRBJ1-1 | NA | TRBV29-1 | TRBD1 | CAIRVQGSDTEAFF | TGCGCGATAAGGGTACAGGGGTCCGACACTGAAGCTTTCTTT
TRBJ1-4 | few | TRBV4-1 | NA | CASRQARRTNEKLFF | TGCGCCAGCAGACAGGCCCGGAGAACTAATGAAAAACTGTTTTTT
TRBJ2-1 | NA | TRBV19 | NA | CASSRTSNHNEQFF | TGTGCCAGTAGTCGTACTAGTAACCACAATGAGCAGTTCTTC
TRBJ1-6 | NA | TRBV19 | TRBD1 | CASSMDRGRGSPLHF | TGTGCCAGTAGTATGGACAGGGGGAGAGGTTCACCCCTCCACTTT